This T cell receptor (beta chain) emerged from a study of shared clonotypes between healthy human individuals. Study observations and caveats: Donor clonotype sharing was expected to depend on sequencing depth.

Trimming cost V 4 bases and J 4 bases, with 11 bases left between them. CDR1 SGDLS and CDR2 YYNGEE come from the germline V gene. The CDR3 contains 13 residues. Note on this clone: Its antigen remains unidentified.

The naive CD8 subset, CD45RO-negative cells positively selected for CCR7, excluded terminally differentiated effector memory CD45RA+ cells. Profiling relied on immunoSEQ multiplex PCR, and the TCRdb table lists in-frame clones only, not all of them. Here the sample spans around 1.9 million clones, 93% being singletons. Material: naive CD8+ T cells from PBMCs. This clonotype originated in a man in his late teens or twenties in good health. Some clones in this sample may be carry-over from other donors' samples. The chain employs TRBV9 and TRBJ1-1; no clear D gene. The DNA for the CDR3 is TGTGCCAGCAGCTCATGGGAGGGCACTGAAGCTTTCTTT. Translated: CASSSWEGTEAFF.